These T cell receptor beta chains were read from a single sample in a study of beta chain features in type 1 diabetes. Assay used: immunoSEQ multiplex PCR; TCRdb lists only in-frame clones, some missing. The sample carries approximately 250,000 clones, roughly 14% recorded once. Sequencing was done on a sample of naive CD4+ T cells from blood. These receptors were taken from a woman aged 40 to 50 in good health. The CDR3 runs from the conserved cysteine through the conserved F or W.

J,length,V,CDR3
TRBJ1-5,14,TRBV7-8,CASSLRDNGQPQHF
TRBJ2-5,13,TRBV5-6,CASSLWGGETQYF
TRBJ1-1,12,TRBV27,CASSSPGGKAFF
TRBJ1-3,16,TRBV2,CASSPAETYSGNTIYF
TRBJ2-2,14,TRBV19,CASKGQGNTGELFF
TRBJ2-7,16,TRBV10-3,CAISNRQESRSYEQYF
TRBJ2-2,11,TRBV5-1,CASRLSGELFF
TRBJ1-4,18,TRBV7-9,CASSFRKAGTGENEKLFF
TRBJ2-5,14,TRBV27,CASSLIGARETQYF
TRBJ1-6,14,TRBV5-6,CASRGSSYNSPLHF
TRBJ2-2,16,TRBV11-2,CASSFGLAGDTGELFF
TRBJ1-6,16,TRBV5-1,CASSSTGTGGFSPLHF
TRBJ1-6,17,TRBV4-1,CASSQLGASSYNSPLHF
TRBJ1-5,13,TRBV7-2,CASSRDRGEPQHF
TRBJ2-1,16,TRBV7-2,CASSHYRGGVKNEQFF
TRBJ1-4,10,TRBV20-1,CSARDSKLFF
TRBJ1-2,11,TRBV5-1,CASSSEIGYTF
TRBJ2-1,13,TRBV29-1,CSVESVANNEQFF